This TCR beta chain was documented in a study of shared clonotypes between healthy human individuals. Repertoires were generated with immunoSEQ multiplex PCR, while TCRdb's copy carries only in-frame clones and drops some. Altogether more than 2 million clones are present, 80% to 95% being singletons, with the ten largest covering about 1.7%. Terminally differentiated effector memory CD45RA+ cells were excluded by CCR7 positive selection of CD45RO-negative cells. Trimming stripped 6 bases from V and 6 bases from J, with 5 bases between. Germline values: CDR1 SGHAT, CDR2 FQNNGV. The CDR3 contains 11 residues.

This clonotype was sampled from a young man in good health. Some clones in this sample may be carry-over from other donors' samples. This chain links TRBV11-2 with TRBJ2-2; D is ambiguous. Sequencing used naive CD8+ T cells from PBMCs. CDR3 DNA sequence: TGTGCCAGCAGAGACGCCGGGGAGCTGTTTTTT. Translation gives CASRDAGELFF.